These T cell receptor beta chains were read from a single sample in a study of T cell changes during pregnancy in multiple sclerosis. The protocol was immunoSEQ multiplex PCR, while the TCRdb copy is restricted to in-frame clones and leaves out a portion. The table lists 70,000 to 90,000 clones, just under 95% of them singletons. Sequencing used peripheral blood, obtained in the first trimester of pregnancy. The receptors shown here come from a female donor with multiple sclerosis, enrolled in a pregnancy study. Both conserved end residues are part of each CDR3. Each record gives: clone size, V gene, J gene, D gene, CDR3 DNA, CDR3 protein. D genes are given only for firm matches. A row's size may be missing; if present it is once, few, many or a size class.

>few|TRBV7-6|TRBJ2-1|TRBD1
TGTGCCAGCAGCTCGACAGGGGCTAACTACAATGAGCAGTTCTTC
CASSSTGANYNEQFF
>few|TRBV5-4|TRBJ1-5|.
TGTGCCAGCAGCTCGGGACTTAATCAGCCCCAGCATTTT
CASSSGLNQPQHF
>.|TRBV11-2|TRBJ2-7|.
TGTGCCAGCAGCTTTAGACATGCCGAGCAGTACTTC
CASSFRHAEQYF
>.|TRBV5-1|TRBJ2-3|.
TGCGCCAGCAGCTTGGGAGTTGGGGGCGAGAGCACAGATACGCAGTATTTT
CASSLGVGGESTDTQYF
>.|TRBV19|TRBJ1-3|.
TGTGCCAGCCAGACAGCGATCTCTGGAAACACCATATATTTT
CASQTAISGNTIYF
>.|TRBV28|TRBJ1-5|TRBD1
TGTGCCAGCAGCTCAGGGACAGGGAGTCAGCCCCAGCATTTT
CASSSGTGSQPQHF
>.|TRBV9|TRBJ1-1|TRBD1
TGTGCCAGCAGCCCCAGGGACAGTTACATGAACACTGAAGCTTTCTTT
CASSPRDSYMNTEAFF
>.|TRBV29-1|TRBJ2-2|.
TGCAGCGTTGGGGGCGGGGCAGGGGGTACCGGGGAGCTGTTTTTT
CSVGGGAGGTGELFF
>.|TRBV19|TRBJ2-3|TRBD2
TGTGCCAGTAGTAAGCGGGGGACGGGGGATACGCAGTATTTT
CASSKRGTGDTQYF
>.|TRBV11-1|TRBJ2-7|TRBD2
TGTGCCAGCAGCTTAGCCAGAGCGGGAGCCTTTTACGAGCAGTACTTC
CASSLARAGAFYEQYF
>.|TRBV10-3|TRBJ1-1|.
TGTGCCATCAGGGAGTCCAGGACTGAAGCTTTCTTT
CAIRESRTEAFF
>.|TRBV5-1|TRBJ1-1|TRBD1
TGCGCCAGCAGCTTGGGGGGACAGGGACTTCGGAACACTGAAGCTTTCTTT
CASSLGGQGLRNTEAFF
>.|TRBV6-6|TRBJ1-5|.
TGTGCCAGCCGGGGGGCGGGAATGGACAATCAGCCCCAGCATTTT
CASRGAGMDNQPQHF
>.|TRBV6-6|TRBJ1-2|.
TGTGCCAGCAGACGGGATAATGGCTACACCTTC
CASRRDNGYTF
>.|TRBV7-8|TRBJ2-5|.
TGTGCCAGCAACCAGGGGGGTGAGGAGACCCAGTACTTC
CASNQGGEETQYF
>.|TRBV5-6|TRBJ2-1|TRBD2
TGTGCCAGCAGCCGGGTAGTTGGGGGGGTCTACAATGAGCAGTTCTTC
CASSRVVGGVYNEQFF
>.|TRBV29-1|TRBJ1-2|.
TGCAGCGTTGTGGCCGCTGGCTACACCTTC
CSVVAAGYTF
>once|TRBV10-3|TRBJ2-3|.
TGTGCCATCAGTGAGCCAGGGGCAGGTAAAGATACGCAGTATTTT
CAISEPGAGKDTQYF
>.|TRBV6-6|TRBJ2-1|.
TGTGCCAGCAGACTCCTGGGAGCGGGTATCATCGATGAGCAGTTCTTC
CASRLLGAGIIDEQFF
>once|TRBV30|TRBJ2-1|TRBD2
TGTGCCTGGGGACTAGCTGAAACCTACAATGAGCAGTTCTTC
CAWGLAETYNEQFF
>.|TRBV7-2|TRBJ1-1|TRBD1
TGTGCCAGCAGACCCGGGACAGGGTGGAGCACTGAAGCTTTCTTT
CASRPGTGWSTEAFF
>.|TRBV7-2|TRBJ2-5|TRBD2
TGTGCCAGCAGCTTAGTAATAGCGGGGGGGATTAGAGAGACCCAGTACTTC
CASSLVIAGGIRETQYF
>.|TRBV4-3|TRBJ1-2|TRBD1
TGCGCCAGCAGCCAAGAATCAGGGGGCGATGGCTACACCTTC
CASSQESGGDGYTF
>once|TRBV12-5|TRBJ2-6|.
TGTGCTAGTGTCTCCTCTGGGGCCAACGTCCTGACTTTC
CASVSSGANVLTF
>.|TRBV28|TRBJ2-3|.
TGTGCCAGCAGTCTCAGGGGTGGGGGCACAGATACGCAGTATTTT
CASSLRGGGTDTQYF
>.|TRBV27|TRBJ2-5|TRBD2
TGTGCCAGCCGAGCCGCGGGGCTAGCGGGAGTTTTAGAGACCCAGTACTTC
CASRAAGLAGVLETQYF
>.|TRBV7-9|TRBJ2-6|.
TGTGCAGCCTCGAAGGAGGGGAATATCGGTGCCAACGTCCTGACTTTC
CAASKEGNIGANVLTF
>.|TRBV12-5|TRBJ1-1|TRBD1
TGTGCTAGTGGTTTGTCTCCGACAGGGTACACTGAAGCTTTCTTT
CASGLSPTGYTEAFF